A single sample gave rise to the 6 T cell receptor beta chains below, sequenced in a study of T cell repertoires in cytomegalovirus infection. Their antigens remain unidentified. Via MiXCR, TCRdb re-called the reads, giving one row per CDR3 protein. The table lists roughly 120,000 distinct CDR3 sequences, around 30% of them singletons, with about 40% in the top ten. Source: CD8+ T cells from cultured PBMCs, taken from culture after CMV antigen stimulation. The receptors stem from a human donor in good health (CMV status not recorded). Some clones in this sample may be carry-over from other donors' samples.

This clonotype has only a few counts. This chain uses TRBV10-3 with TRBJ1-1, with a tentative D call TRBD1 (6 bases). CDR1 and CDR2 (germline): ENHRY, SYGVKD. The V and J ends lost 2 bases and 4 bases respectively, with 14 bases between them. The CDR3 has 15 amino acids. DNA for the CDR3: TGTGCCATCAGTGAGGGACAGACATATTCCACTGAAGCTTTCTTT. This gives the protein CAISEGQTYSTEAFF.

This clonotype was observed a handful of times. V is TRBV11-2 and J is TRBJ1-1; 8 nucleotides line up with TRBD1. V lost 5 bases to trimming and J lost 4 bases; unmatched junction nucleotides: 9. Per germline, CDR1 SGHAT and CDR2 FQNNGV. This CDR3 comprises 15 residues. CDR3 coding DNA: TGTGCCAGCAGCCCTTGGACAGGGCAAGGCACTGAAGCTTTCTTT. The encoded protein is CASSPWTGQGTEAFF.

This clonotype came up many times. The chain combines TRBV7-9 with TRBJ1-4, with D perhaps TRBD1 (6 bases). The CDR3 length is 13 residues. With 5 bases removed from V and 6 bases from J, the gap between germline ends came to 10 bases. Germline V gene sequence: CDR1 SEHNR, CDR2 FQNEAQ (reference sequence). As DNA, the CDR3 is TGTGCCAGCAGCCAGGACAGCGATGAAAAACTGTTTTTT. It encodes CASSQDSDEKLFF.

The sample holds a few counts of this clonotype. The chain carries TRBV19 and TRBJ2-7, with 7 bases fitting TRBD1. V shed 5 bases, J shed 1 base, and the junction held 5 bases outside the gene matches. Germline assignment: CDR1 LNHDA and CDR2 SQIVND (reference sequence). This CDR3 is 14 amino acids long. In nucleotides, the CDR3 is TGTGCCAGTAGTCATGACAGGGTATCCTACGAGCAGTACTTC. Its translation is CASSHDRVSYEQYF.

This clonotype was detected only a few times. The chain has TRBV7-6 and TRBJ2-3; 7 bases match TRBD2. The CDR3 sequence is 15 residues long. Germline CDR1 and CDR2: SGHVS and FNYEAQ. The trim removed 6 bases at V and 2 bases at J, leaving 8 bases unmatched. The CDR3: CASRGGTPYTDTQYF. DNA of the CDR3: TGTGCCAGCAGGGGGGGGACTCCCTACACAGATACGCAGTATTTT.

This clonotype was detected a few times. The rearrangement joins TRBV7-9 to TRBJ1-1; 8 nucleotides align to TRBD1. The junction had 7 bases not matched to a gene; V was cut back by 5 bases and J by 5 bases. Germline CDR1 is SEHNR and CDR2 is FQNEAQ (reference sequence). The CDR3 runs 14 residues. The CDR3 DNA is TGTGCCAGCAGCAGCACGACAGGGGAGACTGAAGCTTTCTTT. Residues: CASSSTTGETEAFF.